This is a list of T cell receptor beta chains from one sample in a study of blood T cell repertoires in COVID-19. TCRdb's copy holds only in-frame clones and misses some; the assay was immunoSEQ multiplex PCR. The sample consists of under 300,000 clones, roughly 88% of them appearing once. Material for sequencing was peripheral blood. The receptors were gathered from a man at least 80 years old with acute or convalescent COVID-19. The CDR3 runs from the conserved cysteine through the conserved F or W. Each record gives: clone size, D gene, V gene, J gene, CDR3 DNA, CDR3 protein. D genes are given only for firm matches. For some rows the clone size is stated as once, few or many, or as a class when expanded; others skip it.

clone size: .
D gene: .
V gene: TRBV11-3
J gene: TRBJ1-5
CDR3 DNA: TGTGCCAGCAGCTTACAGGGGTCCAGCAATCAGCCCCAGCATTTT
CDR3 protein: CASSLQGSSNQPQHF

clone size: once
D gene: .
V gene: TRBV29-1
J gene: TRBJ1-1
CDR3 DNA: TGCAGCGTTGATCCCGGGAGCACTGAAGCTTTCTTT
CDR3 protein: CSVDPGSTEAFF

clone size: .
D gene: .
V gene: TRBV3-1/TRBV3-2
J gene: TRBJ2-5
CDR3 DNA: TGTGCCAGCAGCCCCCTCGGGGGCCAAGAGACCCAGTACTTC
CDR3 protein: CASSPLGGQETQYF

clone size: .
D gene: .
V gene: TRBV7-2
J gene: TRBJ1-6
CDR3 DNA: TGTGCCAGCAGCATTCGTCCGGCGGGGAACTCACCCCTCCACTTT
CDR3 protein: CASSIRPAGNSPLHF

clone size: .
D gene: .
V gene: TRBV7-9
J gene: TRBJ1-4
CDR3 DNA: TGTGCCAGCAGCTTGGGCCCTCTTGAAAAACTGTTTTTT
CDR3 protein: CASSLGPLEKLFF

clone size: .
D gene: TRBD1
V gene: TRBV10-1
J gene: TRBJ1-5
CDR3 DNA: TGCGCCACCTCGACAGGGACCGGGCCCCAGCATTTT
CDR3 protein: CATSTGTGPQHF

clone size: .
D gene: .
V gene: TRBV19
J gene: TRBJ1-6
CDR3 DNA: TGTGCCAGTAGTACAGGGGTCTCACCCCTCCACTTT
CDR3 protein: CASSTGVSPLHF

clone size: .
D gene: .
V gene: TRBV19
J gene: TRBJ1-3
CDR3 DNA: TGTGCCAGTAGTATAGGACTTGTCTCTGGAAACACCATATATTTT
CDR3 protein: CASSIGLVSGNTIYF

clone size: .
D gene: TRBD2
V gene: TRBV5-1
J gene: TRBJ2-2
CDR3 DNA: TGCGCCAGCAGCTTTGGGACTAGCGGGGGCTCGAACACCGGGGAGCTGTTTTTT
CDR3 protein: CASSFGTSGGSNTGELFF

clone size: .
D gene: TRBD1
V gene: TRBV7-9
J gene: TRBJ2-2
CDR3 DNA: TGTGCCAGCAGCGCTCAACCCGGGACAGGGAACACCGGGGAGCTGTTTTTT
CDR3 protein: CASSAQPGTGNTGELFF

clone size: .
D gene: TRBD2
V gene: TRBV29-1
J gene: TRBJ2-7
CDR3 DNA: TGCAGCGTTTTCGGACTAGCGGGAGGTCTCAACGAGCAGTACTTC
CDR3 protein: CSVFGLAGGLNEQYF

clone size: .
D gene: .
V gene: TRBV2
J gene: TRBJ2-3
CDR3 DNA: TGTGCCAGCAGGTGGGGTGGAGGAGGAGATACGCAGTATTTT
CDR3 protein: CASRWGGGGDTQYF

clone size: .
D gene: .
V gene: TRBV7-8
J gene: TRBJ2-1
CDR3 DNA: TGTGCCAGCAGCCGGGTGGGAGACCCCCGGCGGGAGCAGTTCTTC
CDR3 protein: CASSRVGDPRREQFF

clone size: .
D gene: .
V gene: TRBV3-1/TRBV3-2
J gene: TRBJ1-1
CDR3 DNA: TGTGCCAGCAGCTCCCGGGGAGGCCGGGGTGAAGCTTTCTTT
CDR3 protein: CASSSRGGRGEAFF

clone size: .
D gene: TRBD1
V gene: TRBV7-9
J gene: TRBJ2-7
CDR3 DNA: TGTGCCAGCAGCTTAGAGGGACAGGGGAGCGAGCAGTACTTC
CDR3 protein: CASSLEGQGSEQYF

clone size: .
D gene: .
V gene: TRBV29-1
J gene: TRBJ1-2
CDR3 DNA: TGCAGCGTTCTACAGGCCCCCGGGGGCTACACCTTC
CDR3 protein: CSVLQAPGGYTF

clone size: .
D gene: .
V gene: TRBV18
J gene: TRBJ2-3
CDR3 DNA: TGTGCCAGCTCACCGGGCCAGGAGGCGGCTACGCAGTATTTT
CDR3 protein: CASSPGQEAATQYF

clone size: .
D gene: TRBD1
V gene: TRBV29-1
J gene: TRBJ2-5
CDR3 DNA: TGCAGCCACAGGACAGGGGTGATAGAGACCCAGTACTTC
CDR3 protein: CSHRTGVIETQYF

clone size: .
D gene: .
V gene: TRBV2
J gene: TRBJ1-2
CDR3 DNA: TGTGCCAGCGGAATTACAGGAAACGTAATGGGCTACACCTTC
CDR3 protein: CASGITGNVMGYTF

clone size: .
D gene: TRBD2
V gene: TRBV29-1
J gene: TRBJ2-1
CDR3 DNA: TGCAGCGTTGTGAGAGGGCGGGAGGGTAATGAGCAGTTCTTC
CDR3 protein: CSVVRGREGNEQFF

clone size: .
D gene: TRBD2
V gene: TRBV7-9
J gene: TRBJ2-5
CDR3 DNA: TGTGCCAGCAGCGCCGCCGGGACTAGCGGGGGGCGGGGTGGAGAGACCCAGTACTTC
CDR3 protein: CASSAAGTSGGRGGETQYF

clone size: .
D gene: .
V gene: TRBV11-2
J gene: TRBJ1-1
CDR3 DNA: TGTGCCAGCAGCCCCGCCGATCTCCAGTGGACTGAAGCTTTCTTT
CDR3 protein: CASSPADLQWTEAFF

clone size: .
D gene: TRBD1
V gene: TRBV28
J gene: TRBJ1-1
CDR3 DNA: TGTGCCAGCCGACAGGGCGCTGCGGAAGCTTTCTTT
CDR3 protein: CASRQGAAEAFF

clone size: once
D gene: TRBD1
V gene: TRBV3-1/TRBV3-2
J gene: TRBJ2-3
CDR3 DNA: TGTGCCAGCACCCGGACAGGGGGCCCAGATACGCAGTATTTT
CDR3 protein: CASTRTGGPDTQYF

clone size: .
D gene: TRBD1
V gene: TRBV24-1
J gene: TRBJ2-3
CDR3 DNA: TGTGCCACCAGTGATCTTGGGACAGGGGGAACAGATACGCAGTATTTT
CDR3 protein: CATSDLGTGGTDTQYF

clone size: few
D gene: TRBD1
V gene: TRBV27
J gene: TRBJ1-2
CDR3 DNA: TGTGCCAGCAGTCTACAGGGGGCCCTAACGGATGGCTACACCTTC
CDR3 protein: CASSLQGALTDGYTF

clone size: .
D gene: .
V gene: TRBV29-1
J gene: TRBJ1-1
CDR3 DNA: TGCAGCGTTGACTCCCTGACCGGGACTGAAGCTTTCTTT
CDR3 protein: CSVDSLTGTEAFF

clone size: .
D gene: .
V gene: TRBV5-4
J gene: TRBJ2-7
CDR3 DNA: TGTGCCAGCAGCCCGAACAGGGACTCCTACGAGCAGTACTTC
CDR3 protein: CASSPNRDSYEQYF

clone size: many
D gene: .
V gene: TRBV7-9
J gene: TRBJ1-1
CDR3 DNA: TGTGCCAGCAGCTTAGGACAGAGTGACGAAGCTTTCTTT
CDR3 protein: CASSLGQSDEAFF

clone size: .
D gene: .
V gene: TRBV3-1/TRBV3-2
J gene: TRBJ2-5
CDR3 DNA: TGTGCCAGCAGCCCTGAGGCGCTGCGCATCCAAGAGACCCAGTACTTC
CDR3 protein: CASSPEALRIQETQYF

clone size: .
D gene: .
V gene: TRBV6-1
J gene: TRBJ2-2
CDR3 DNA: TGTGCCAGCAGTGAAGTCCTAAGTGGACTGACCGGGGAGCTGTTTTTT
CDR3 protein: CASSEVLSGLTGELFF

clone size: .
D gene: TRBD2
V gene: TRBV28
J gene: TRBJ2-1
CDR3 DNA: TGTGCCAGCAGTTTTTTGACTAGCGGGAGGGATGAGCAGTTCTTC
CDR3 protein: CASSFLTSGRDEQFF

clone size: .
D gene: .
V gene: TRBV5-1
J gene: TRBJ1-1
CDR3 DNA: TGCGCCAGCAGCTTCGATTCGCGGAACACTGAAGCTTTCTTT
CDR3 protein: CASSFDSRNTEAFF

clone size: .
D gene: TRBD1
V gene: TRBV7-2
J gene: TRBJ1-2
CDR3 DNA: TGTGCCAGCAGCCCCGCAGACAGGGTTGGCTACACCTTC
CDR3 protein: CASSPADRVGYTF

clone size: .
D gene: .
V gene: TRBV28
J gene: TRBJ1-2
CDR3 DNA: TGTGCCAGCAGTGAAAGGGGATTGTGGTCTGGCTACACCTTC
CDR3 protein: CASSERGLWSGYTF